A selection of T cell receptor beta chains follows, all from one sample in a study of cytomegalovirus exposure and HLA in healthy donors. This table comes from immunoSEQ multiplex PCR, and its TCRdb copy is limited to in-frame clones, with some not included. The repertoire holds 150,000 to 200,000 clones, with approximately 81% as singletons. The sequenced sample was PBMCs. The source is a woman under 30 in good health and CMV-seropositive. The CDR3 runs from the conserved cysteine through the conserved F or W. A D gene is named only where the DNA matches it firmly. Clone size is stated in some rows and not others, as once, few, many or a class when expanded.

j_call,cdr3_length,d_call,clone_size,v_call,cdr3_aa,cdr3_nt
TRBJ2-1,14,NA,NA,TRBV7-2,CASSPRYSSNEQFF,TGTGCCAGCAGCCCACGTTACTCTAGTAATGAGCAGTTCTTC
TRBJ2-3,14,NA,NA,TRBV7-9,CASSGGTAGDTQYF,TGTGCCAGCAGCGGGGGGACGGCCGGGGATACGCAGTATTTT
TRBJ2-1,12,TRBD1,NA,TRBV9,CASSTRTGEVFF,TGTGCCAGCAGCACCCGGACAGGGGAGGTGTTCTTC
TRBJ2-1,14,TRBD2,NA,TRBV2,CASSELASGGEQFF,TGTGCCAGCAGTGAACTGGCTAGCGGGGGTGAGCAGTTCTTC
TRBJ2-7,14,NA,NA,TRBV27,CASSSRDTSYEQYF,TGTGCCAGCAGTTCCCGGGACACCTCCTACGAGCAGTACTTC
TRBJ1-1,14,TRBD1,NA,TRBV10-2,CASSGQGRNTEAFF,TGCGCCAGCTCAGGACAGGGGCGAAACACTGAAGCTTTCTTT
TRBJ2-3,16,TRBD2,few,TRBV7-2,CASSSLTSGGADTQYF,TGTGCCAGCAGCTCCTTGACTAGCGGGGGGGCGGATACGCAGTATTTT
TRBJ2-3,14,NA,NA,TRBV2,CASSAPTGTDTQYF,TGTGCCAGCAGTGCGCCTACAGGTACAGATACGCAGTATTTT
TRBJ1-5,15,NA,NA,TRBV7-9,CASSSPGGSNQPQHF,TGTGCCAGCAGCTCCCCGGGAGGTAGCAATCAGCCCCAGCATTTT
TRBJ2-5,15,NA,NA,TRBV4-3,CASSQDFGDTETQYF,TGCGCCAGCAGCCAAGATTTCGGGGATACGGAGACCCAGTACTTC
TRBJ2-2,16,TRBD1,NA,TRBV2,CASSDVGQENTGELFF,TGTGCCAGCAGTGATGTTGGACAGGAAAACACCGGGGAGCTGTTTTTT
TRBJ2-2,14,NA,NA,TRBV2,CASSDRTGTGELFF,TGTGCCAGCAGTGACCGGACGGGAACCGGGGAGCTGTTTTTT
TRBJ2-1,15,TRBD2,NA,TRBV9,CASSSTGGPFNEQFF,TGTGCCAGCAGCTCCACGGGGGGGCCGTTCAATGAGCAGTTCTTC
TRBJ1-6,12,NA,NA,TRBV30,CAWTGGNSPLHF,TGTGCCTGGACAGGAGGGAATTCACCCCTCCACTTT
TRBJ1-1,15,NA,NA,TRBV5-8,CASSLALGESTEAFF,TGTGCCAGCAGCTTGGCCCTTGGAGAAAGCACTGAAGCTTTCTTT
TRBJ2-1,13,NA,once,TRBV19,CASSVEAHNEQFF,TGTGCCAGTAGTGTGGAGGCACACAATGAGCAGTTCTTC
TRBJ2-7,13,NA,NA,TRBV6-1,CASRGGSGYEQYF,TGTGCCAGCAGAGGGGGTAGTGGGTACGAGCAGTACTTC
TRBJ1-5,16,NA,NA,TRBV7-9,CASSPSLAGVYQSQHF,TGTGCCAGCAGCCCATCCTTGGCAGGGGTATATCAGTCCCAGCATTTT
TRBJ2-3,18,TRBD2,NA,TRBV4-1,CASSQGILLAGTTDTQYF,TGCGCCAGCAGCCAAGGAATTCTCCTAGCGGGGACCACAGATACGCAGTATTTT
TRBJ1-2,13,NA,NA,TRBV30,CAWSVGGAYGYTF,TGTGCCTGGAGTGTCGGGGGGGCCTATGGCTACACCTTC
TRBJ1-1,15,TRBD1,NA,TRBV4-3,CASSAQTGAYTEAFF,TGCGCCAGCAGCGCTCAGACAGGGGCCTACACTGAAGCTTTCTTT
TRBJ1-4,12,TRBD1,NA,TRBV30,CAWDRGHEKLFF,TGTGCCTGGGACAGGGGACATGAAAAACTGTTTTTT
TRBJ1-1,12,TRBD1,NA,TRBV29-1,CSVGQGAIEAFF,TGCAGCGTTGGACAGGGGGCGATTGAAGCTTTCTTT
TRBJ2-2,16,TRBD1,NA,TRBV11-2,CASNRPPQGASGELFF,TGTGCCAGCAACCGGCCCCCACAGGGGGCCTCCGGGGAGCTGTTTTTT
TRBJ2-1,12,TRBD1,NA,TRBV7-6,CASSWDRDEQFF,TGTGCCAGCAGCTGGGACAGGGATGAGCAGTTCTTC
TRBJ2-3,15,TRBD2,few,TRBV4-2,CASSQAGGLADTQYF,TGTGCCAGCAGCCAAGCGGGGGGGCTAGCAGATACGCAGTATTTT
TRBJ2-2,16,TRBD2,NA,TRBV7-6,CASSLRLAGAKGELFF,TGTGCCAGCAGCTTACGTCTAGCGGGGGCGAAAGGGGAGCTGTTTTTT
TRBJ2-3,14,NA,NA,TRBV29-1,CSVEPGHGTDTQYF,TGCAGCGTTGAACCGGGACATGGCACAGATACGCAGTATTTT
TRBJ1-1,15,NA,NA,TRBV5-1,CASSLAGPLNTEAFF,TGCGCCAGCAGCTTGGCTGGGCCGCTGAACACTGAAGCTTTCTTT
TRBJ1-2,15,NA,once,TRBV19,CASSISWGRNYGYTF,TGTGCCAGTAGTATCTCGTGGGGGCGCAACTATGGCTACACCTTC
TRBJ2-3,16,TRBD1,NA,TRBV2,CASSGRGQGITDTQYF,TGTGCCAGCAGTGGTAGAGGACAGGGGATCACAGATACGCAGTATTTT
TRBJ2-2,13,NA,once,TRBV6-5,CASRSGITGELFF,TGTGCCAGCCGGTCAGGAATCACCGGGGAGCTGTTTTTT
TRBJ2-5,17,NA,NA,TRBV5-1,CASSYFGQEGYQETQYF,TGCGCCAGCAGCTACTTCGGACAGGAGGGGTACCAAGAGACCCAGTACTTC
TRBJ1-1,13,NA,NA,TRBV30,CAWSRGGGTEAFF,TGTGCCTGGAGTAGGGGGGGAGGCACTGAAGCTTTCTTT
TRBJ2-5,14,TRBD2,NA,TRBV6-5,CASSYSGGIETQYF,TGTGCCAGCAGTTACTCGGGGGGGATAGAGACCCAGTACTTC
TRBJ1-1,12,NA,NA,TRBV6-6,CASMEESAEAFF,TGTGCCAGCATGGAGGAGAGCGCTGAAGCTTTCTTT
TRBJ2-2,15,TRBD2,NA,TRBV19,CASSIGLGLGGELFF,TGTGCCAGTAGTATCGGACTAGGTCTCGGCGGGGAGCTGTTTTTT
TRBJ1-2,13,NA,NA,TRBV10-3,CAIRVPVDYGYTF,TGTGCCATACGGGTCCCAGTGGACTATGGCTACACCTTC
TRBJ2-1,15,TRBD2,NA,TRBV6-5,CASSWQTSASNEQFF,TGTGCCAGCAGTTGGCAGACTAGCGCTTCCAATGAGCAGTTCTTC
TRBJ2-1,16,TRBD2,NA,TRBV7-2,CASSLELAGEFVEQFF,TGTGCCAGCAGCTTAGAGCTAGCGGGGGAATTCGTTGAGCAGTTCTTC
TRBJ2-2,19,TRBD2,few,TRBV5-1,CASSPHALAGGQRYGELFF,TGCGCCAGCAGCCCCCACGCCCTAGCGGGGGGACAGAGGTACGGGGAGCTGTTTTTT
TRBJ1-2,17,TRBD1,once,TRBV5-5,CASSFTRTGGINYGYTF,TGTGCCAGCAGTTTTACCAGGACAGGGGGGATTAACTATGGCTACACCTTC
TRBJ1-4,14,TRBD1,few,TRBV7-7,CASSPGTGVEKLFF,TGTGCCAGCAGCCCCGGGACAGGGGTGGAAAAACTGTTTTTT
TRBJ2-3,16,TRBD1,NA,TRBV6-1,CASSDLDRASTDTQYF,TGTGCCAGCAGTGACCTGGACAGGGCTAGCACAGATACGCAGTATTTT
TRBJ2-1,14,NA,NA,TRBV19,CASSYRGSYNEQFF,TGTGCCAGTAGTTACCGGGGCTCCTACAATGAGCAGTTCTTC
TRBJ1-4,14,NA,NA,TRBV5-1,CASSLGLANEKLFF,TGCGCCAGCAGCTTGGGCCTAGCTAATGAAAAACTGTTTTTT
TRBJ1-6,15,TRBD1,NA,TRBV2,CASRSQGAGNSPLHF,TGTGCCAGCAGATCACAGGGGGCAGGGAATTCACCCCTCCACTTT
TRBJ1-6,14,TRBD1,NA,TRBV30,CACVTTGGNSPLHF,TGTGCCTGCGTGACTACAGGGGGGAATTCACCCCTCCACTTT
TRBJ1-2,12,TRBD1,NA,TRBV9,CASSVPGQGLTF,TGTGCCAGCAGCGTTCCCGGACAGGGGCTCACCTTC
TRBJ2-3,16,NA,few,TRBV2,CASSDAPRVLTDTQYF,TGTGCCAGCAGTGACGCCCCGCGGGTCCTCACAGATACGCAGTATTTT
TRBJ2-3,13,NA,NA,TRBV6-4,CASSDGTTDTQYF,TGTGCCAGCAGTGACGGTACAACAGATACGCAGTATTTT
TRBJ1-2,15,TRBD1,NA,TRBV30,CAWSVGQGGPSGYTF,TGTGCCTGGAGTGTTGGACAGGGGGGCCCCTCTGGCTACACCTTC
TRBJ2-5,14,NA,few,TRBV5-1,CASSPPYPRETQYF,TGCGCCAGCAGCCCTCCCTACCCCAGGGAGACCCAGTACTTC
TRBJ1-2,13,NA,NA,TRBV6-6,CASSYVKRDGYTF,TGTGCCAGCAGTTACGTAAAAAGAGATGGCTACACCTTC
TRBJ1-5,14,TRBD1,NA,TRBV5-5,CASRPGQGHQPQHF,TGTGCCAGCAGGCCGGGACAGGGTCATCAGCCCCAGCATTTT
TRBJ1-1,12,NA,NA,TRBV11-3,CASSLGVGEAFF,TGTGCCAGCAGCTTAGGGGTCGGGGAAGCTTTCTTT
TRBJ1-1,18,TRBD1,NA,TRBV4-2,CASSQDPAGQVWSTEAFF,TGTGCCAGCAGCCAAGATCCGGCCGGACAGGTGTGGAGCACTGAAGCTTTCTTT
TRBJ2-3,15,NA,NA,TRBV14,CASSQLDRFIDTQYF,TGTGCCAGCAGCCAATTGGACAGATTCATAGATACGCAGTATTTT
TRBJ1-1,15,NA,NA,TRBV7-2,CASNSLRGGHTEAFF,TGTGCCAGCAACTCACTTAGGGGGGGCCACACTGAAGCTTTCTTT
TRBJ2-2,14,TRBD2,NA,TRBV6-4,CASSDGLATGELFF,TGTGCCAGCAGTGATGGACTAGCGACCGGGGAGCTGTTTTTT